The 15 T cell receptor beta chains in this list originate from one sample, sequenced in a study of shared clonotypes between healthy human individuals (dated by TCRdb to 2020 to 2021). The library was produced with the immunoSEQ multiplex PCR assay. TCRdb stores this immuneACCESS table with in-frame sequences only. Part of the clones is absent; in the studies checked, under half of the shortfall reflects unresolved V genes, and no reason is known for the rest. A total of about 1 million clones appear in this sample, roughly 74% of them only once. 0.4% to 0.55% of the sample goes to the ten largest clones. The sample comprised memory CD4+ T cells from PBMCs. The sample's cell subset or site label, decoded: CD45RA-negative fraction. The receptors originated from a man aged 18 to 30 in good health. Some clones in this sample may be carry-over from other donors' samples.

This clone was detected ten times or more. This chain joins TRBV9 and TRBJ1-4; 9 bases are shared with TRBD1. Germline V gene lookup returns CDR1 SGDLS and CDR2 YYNGEE. This CDR3 has 15 amino acids. The junction had 8 bases not matched to a gene; V was cut back by 4 bases and J by 7 bases. The CDR3 region has the DNA TGTGCCAGCAGCCCCATGACAGGGGGTTTTGAAAAACTGTTTTTT. It codes for CASSPMTGGFEKLFF. Combining the CDR3 with reference TRBV9 and TRBJ1-4 gives the whole variable domain DSGVTQTPKHLITATGQRVTLRCSPRSGDLSVYWYQQSLDQGLQFLIQYYNGEERAKGNILERFSAQQFPDLHSELNLSSLELGDSALYFCASSPMTGGFEKLFFGSGTQLSVL.

This sequence joins TRBV4-1 and TRBJ2-2, with TRBD2 identical over 10 bases. Germline CDR1 and CDR2: MGHRA and YSYEKL. This CDR3 spans 17 amino acids. The V segment lost 4 bases and the J segment 6 bases; nucleotides outside the gene matches: 11. The DNA of the CDR3 is TGCGCCAGCAGCCCAGTTCCGGGACTAGCGCTCGCCGGGGAGCTGTTTTTT. It codes for CASSPVPGLALAGELFF.

This chain connects TRBV9 to TRBJ2-2; no definite D call. Germline loops: CDR1 SGDLS, CDR2 YYNGEE. The CDR3 is 14 amino acids. With 0 bases removed from V and 7 bases from J, the gap between germline ends came to 10 bases. CDR3 sequence reads: CASSVDTPGGELFF. The CDR3 DNA reads as TGTGCCAGCAGCGTAGATACCCCCGGCGGGGAGCTGTTTTTT.

This clone showed up just once. The gene calls are TRBV10-3 and TRBJ2-1; a weak D match, TRBD1 (6 bases). The CDR3 extends over 13 amino acids. Germline V gene lookup returns CDR1 ENHRY and CDR2 SYGVKD. The V gene lost 9 bases and the J gene lost 0 bases, with 9 bases spanning the gap. CDR3 nucleotides: TGTGCCATTGCGGACAGCTCCTACAATGAGCAGTTCTTC. This encodes CAIADSSYNEQFF.

The chain recombines TRBV27 with TRBJ1-4, with D possibly matching TRBD1 (5 bases). The V gene lost 8 bases and the J gene lost 6 bases, with 13 bases spanning the gap. The V gene's germline CDR1 is MNHEY and CDR2 SMNVEV (reference sequence). The CDR3 is 13 amino acids. CDR3 sequence: CASGDRRYEKLFF. The CDR3, as DNA: TGTGCCAGCGGAGACAGAAGATATGAAAAACTGTTTTTT.

The chain combines TRBV28 with TRBJ1-2; D remains ambiguous. Trimming removed 7 bases from V and 1 base from J, with 7 bases in between. CDR1 MDHEN and CDR2 SYDVKM come from the germline V gene. CDR3 size: 12 residues. DNA for the CDR3: TGTGCCAGCACCTCTTATAACTATGGCTACACCTTC. It specifies CASTSYNYGYTF.

Points on this clone: A read error is likely here: a far larger clone is one base away. Other DNA variants within this sample encode the same CDR3. This rearrangement joins TRBV7-2 to TRBJ1-2; 9 nucleotides match TRBD1. Germline CDR1 and CDR2: SGHTA and FQGNSA. With V trimmed by 4 bases and J by 5 bases, 2 bases remained unmatched. The CDR3 contains 13 residues. Here the CDR3 reads CASSSGQGYGYTF. CDR3 bases: TGTGCCAGCAGCTCAGGACAGGGGTATGGCTACACCTTC.

This clone was observed many times. This sequence joins TRBV5-1 and TRBJ1-1; 7 bases map to TRBD1. Trimming cost V 5 bases and J 4 bases; bases outside gene matches: 5. The CDR3 is 13 residues long. Germline CDR1 is SGHRS and CDR2 is YFSETQ. The CDR3 nucleotides read TGCGCCAGCAGTGGACAGGTCATCACTGAAGCTTTCTTT. Translation gives CASSGQVITEAFF.

Worth noting for this clone: The sample has other DNA sequences that encode this CDR3 too. This chain connects TRBV4-2 to TRBJ2-7; no firm D call. V lost 1 base and J lost 0, with 7 bases in between. Germline CDR1 is LGHNA and CDR2 is YNFKEQ. CDR3 length: 14 residues. Here the CDR3 DNA reads TGTGCCAGCAGCCAAGGGTCGGGCTCCTACGAGCAGTACTTC. Protein sequence: CASSQGSGSYEQYF.

The chain employs TRBV11-2 and TRBJ2-5, with D hard to call. This CDR3 comprises 13 residues. Trimming removed 4 bases from V and 1 base from J, with 7 bases in between. Per germline, CDR1 SGHAT and CDR2 FQNNGV. CDR3 nucleotide sequence: TGTGCCAGCAGCTCGGCGGCCCAAGAGACCCAGTACTTC. Amino acid sequence: CASSSAAQETQYF.

The J gene is TRBJ2-7, the V gene TRBV7-2; 7 nucleotides match TRBD1. J was trimmed by 7 bases and V by 6 bases; bases with no gene match: 3. This CDR3 is 11 amino acids long. In germline, CDR1 is SGHTA, CDR2 FQGNSA. CDR3 DNA: TGTGCCAGCAGTCAGGACAGGGAGCAGTACTTC. Translated: CASSQDREQYF.

The CDR3 loop is CASSEVRGGKETQYF. The CDR3 bases are TGTGCCAGCAGTGAAGTGCGGGGGGGAAAAGAGACCCAGTACTTC. The chain combines TRBV6-1 with TRBJ2-5, with TRBD2 matching 9 bases. Unmatched junction bases numbered 3, after V lost 1 base and J lost 3 bases. The CDR3 covers 15 residues. Germline assignment: CDR1 MNHNS and CDR2 SASEGT.

V is TRBV7-3 and J is TRBJ2-5; 13 bases align to TRBD2. Unmatched junction bases numbered 7, after V lost 4 bases and J lost 5 bases. Looked up from germline, CDR1 is SGHTA and CDR2 is FQGTGA. This CDR3 comprises 16 residues. In nucleotides, the CDR3 is TGTGCCAGCAGCTCAGGACTAGCGGGAGTTGCGGAGACCCAGTACTTC. This encodes CASSSGLAGVAETQYF.

The chain employs TRBV15 and TRBJ2-7; 9 nucleotides agree with TRBD1. Germline V gene lookup returns CDR1 LNHNV and CDR2 YYDKDF (reference sequence). The CDR3 consists of 14 residues. The V and J ends lost 4 bases and 0 bases, in that order; junction bases with no gene match: 1. The CDR3 DNA follows: TGTGCCACCAGCAAGGACAGGGGCTCCTACGAGCAGTACTTC. This gives the protein CATSKDRGSYEQYF.

This CDR3 is CASSQDRLYEQYF. Here the CDR3 DNA reads TGTGCCAGCAGCCAGGACAGGCTCTACGAGCAGTACTTC. The rearrangement joins TRBV7-2 to TRBJ2-7, with TRBD1 identical over 7 bases. V dropped 5 bases and J dropped 3; count of bases not matched to a gene: 4. Germline loops: CDR1 SGHTA, CDR2 FQGNSA. The length of the CDR3 is 13 residues.